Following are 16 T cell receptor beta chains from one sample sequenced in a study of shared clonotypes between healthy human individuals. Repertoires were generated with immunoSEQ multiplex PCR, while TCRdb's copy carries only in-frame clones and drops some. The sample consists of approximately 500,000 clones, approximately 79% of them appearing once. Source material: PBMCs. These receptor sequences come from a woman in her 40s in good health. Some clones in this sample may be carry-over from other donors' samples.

Here the CDR3 reads CASSWRTSGSRPDTQYF. DNA for the CDR3: TGTGCCAGCAGCTGGAGGACTAGCGGGAGCAGACCAGATACGCAGTATTTT. The rearrangement uses TRBV7-9 and TRBJ2-3; 13 nucleotides align to TRBD2. This CDR3 is 17 amino acids long. Germline V gene lookup returns CDR1 SEHNR and CDR2 FQNEAQ (reference sequence). Unmatched junction bases numbered 8, after V lost 4 bases and J lost 4 bases.

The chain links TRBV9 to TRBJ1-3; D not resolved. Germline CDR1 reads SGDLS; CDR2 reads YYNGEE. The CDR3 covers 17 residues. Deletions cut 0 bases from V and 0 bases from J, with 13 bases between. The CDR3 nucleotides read TGTGCCAGCAGCGTAGGGTCGACGGACCTCTCTGGAAACACCATATATTTT. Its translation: CASSVGSTDLSGNTIYF.

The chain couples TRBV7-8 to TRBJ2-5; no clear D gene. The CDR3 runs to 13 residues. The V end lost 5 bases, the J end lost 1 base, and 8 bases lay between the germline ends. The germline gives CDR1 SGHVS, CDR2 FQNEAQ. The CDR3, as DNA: TGTGCCAGCAGCCCCTTCCCCCAAGAGACCCAGTACTTC. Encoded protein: CASSPFPQETQYF.

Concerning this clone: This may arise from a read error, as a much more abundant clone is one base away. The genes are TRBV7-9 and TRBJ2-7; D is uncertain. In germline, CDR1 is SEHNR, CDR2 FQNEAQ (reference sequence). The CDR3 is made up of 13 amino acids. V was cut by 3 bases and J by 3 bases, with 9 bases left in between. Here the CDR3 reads CASSFAARYEQYF. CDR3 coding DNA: TGTGCCAGCAGCTTTGCGGCTCGCTACGAGCAGTACTTC.

Here the CDR3 reads CASSEGSGYNEQFF. The DNA of the CDR3 is TGTGCCAGCAGTGAGGGGAGCGGTTACAATGAGCAGTTCTTC. This chain joins TRBV6-1 and TRBJ2-1; D perhaps matches TRBD2 (5 bases). The germline CDR1 and CDR2 sequences are MNHNS and SASEGT. This CDR3 contains 14 residues. The V gene lost 3 bases and the J gene lost 4 bases, with 10 bases spanning the gap.

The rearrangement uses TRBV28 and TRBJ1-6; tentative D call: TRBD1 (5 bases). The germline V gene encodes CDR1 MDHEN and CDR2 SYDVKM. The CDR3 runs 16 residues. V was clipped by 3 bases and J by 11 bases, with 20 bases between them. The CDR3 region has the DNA TGTGCCAGCAGTTTGCCTCAGGGTGTTGGGGGGGCACCCCTCCACTTT. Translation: CASSLPQGVGGAPLHF.

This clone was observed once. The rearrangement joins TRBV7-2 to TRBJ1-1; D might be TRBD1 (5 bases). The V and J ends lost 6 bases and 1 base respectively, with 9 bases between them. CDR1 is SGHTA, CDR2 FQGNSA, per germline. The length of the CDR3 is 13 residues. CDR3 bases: TGTGCCAGCAGGAAGGGGCGGAACACTGAAGCTTTCTTT. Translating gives CASRKGRNTEAFF.

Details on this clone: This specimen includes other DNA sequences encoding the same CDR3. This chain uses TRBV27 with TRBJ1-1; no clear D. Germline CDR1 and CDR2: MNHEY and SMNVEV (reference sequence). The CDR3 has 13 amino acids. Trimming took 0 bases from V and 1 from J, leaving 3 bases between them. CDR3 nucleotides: TGTGCCAGCAGTTTATCACGGAACACTGAAGCTTTCTTT. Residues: CASSLSRNTEAFF.

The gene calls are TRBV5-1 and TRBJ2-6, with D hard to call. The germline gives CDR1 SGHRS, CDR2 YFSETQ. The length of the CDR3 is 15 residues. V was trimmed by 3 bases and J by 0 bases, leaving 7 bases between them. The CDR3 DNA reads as TGCGCCAGCAGCTGGCCGAGCTCTGGGGCCAACGTCCTGACTTTC. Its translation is CASSWPSSGANVLTF.

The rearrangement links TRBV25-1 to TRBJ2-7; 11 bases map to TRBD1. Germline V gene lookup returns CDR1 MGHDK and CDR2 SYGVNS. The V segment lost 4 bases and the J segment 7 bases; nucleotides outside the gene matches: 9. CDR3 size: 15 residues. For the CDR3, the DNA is TGTGCCAGCAGTGGAGGGGACAGGGGGAGGTGGGAGCAGTACTTC. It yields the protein CASSGGDRGRWEQYF.

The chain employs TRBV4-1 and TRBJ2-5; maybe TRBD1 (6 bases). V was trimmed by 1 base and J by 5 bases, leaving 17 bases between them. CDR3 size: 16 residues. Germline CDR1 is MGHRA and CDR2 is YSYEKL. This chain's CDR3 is CASSQVGTKTGETQYF. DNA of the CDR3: TGCGCCAGCAGCCAAGTCGGGACAAAGACGGGGGAGACCCAGTACTTC.

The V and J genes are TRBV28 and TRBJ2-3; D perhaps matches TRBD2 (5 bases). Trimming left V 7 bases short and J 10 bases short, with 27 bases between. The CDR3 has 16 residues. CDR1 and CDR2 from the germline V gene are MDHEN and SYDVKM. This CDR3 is CASTTTGERSKRAQYF. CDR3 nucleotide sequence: TGTGCCAGCACTACTACCGGGGAAAGATCGAAAAGAGCGCAGTATTTT.

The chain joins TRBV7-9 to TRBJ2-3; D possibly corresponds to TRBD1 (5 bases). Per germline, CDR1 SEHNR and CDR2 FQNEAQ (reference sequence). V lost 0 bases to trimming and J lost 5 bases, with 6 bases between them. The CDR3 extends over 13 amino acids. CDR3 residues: CASSLAGQDTQYF. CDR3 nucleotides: TGTGCCAGCAGCTTAGCGGGGCAAGATACGCAGTATTTT. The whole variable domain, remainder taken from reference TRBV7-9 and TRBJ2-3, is DTGVSQNPRHKITKRGQNVTFRCDPISEHNRLYWYRQTLGQGPEFLTYFQNEAQLEKSRLLSDRFSAERPKGSFSTLEIQRTEQGDSAMYLCASSLAGQDTQYFGPGTRLTVL.

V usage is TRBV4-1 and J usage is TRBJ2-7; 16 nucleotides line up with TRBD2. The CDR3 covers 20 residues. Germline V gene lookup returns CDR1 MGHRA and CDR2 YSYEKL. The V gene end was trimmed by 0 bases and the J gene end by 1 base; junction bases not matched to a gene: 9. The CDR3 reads CASSQDSGTSGRAWSYEQYF. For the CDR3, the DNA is TGCGCCAGCAGCCAAGATAGTGGGACTAGCGGGAGGGCCTGGTCCTACGAGCAGTACTTC.

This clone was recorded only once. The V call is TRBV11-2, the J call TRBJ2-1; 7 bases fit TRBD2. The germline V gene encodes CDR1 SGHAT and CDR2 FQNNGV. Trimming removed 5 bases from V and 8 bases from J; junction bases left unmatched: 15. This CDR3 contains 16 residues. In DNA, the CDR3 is TGTGCCAGCAGCAGACGGCCCCGGGGGAGGGTGGATGAGCAGTTCTTC. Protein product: CASSRRPRGRVDEQFF. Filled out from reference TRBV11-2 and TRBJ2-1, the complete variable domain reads EAGVAQSPRYKIIEKRQSVAFWCNPISGHATLYWYQQILGQGPKLLIQFQNNGVVDDSQLPKDRFSAERLKGVDSTLKIQPAKLEDSAVYLCASSRRPRGRVDEQFFGPGTRLTVL.

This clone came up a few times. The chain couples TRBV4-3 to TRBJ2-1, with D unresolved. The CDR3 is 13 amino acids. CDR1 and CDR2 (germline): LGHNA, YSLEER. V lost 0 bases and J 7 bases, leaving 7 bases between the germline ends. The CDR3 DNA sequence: TGCGCCAGCAGCCAAGATATCGAAAATGAGCAGTTCTTC. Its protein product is CASSQDIENEQFF.